This T cell receptor beta chain was sequenced for a study of early T cells in non-severe SARS-CoV-2 infection. The CDR3 has 15 amino acids. J lost 3 bases, V lost 4 bases, and 6 bases had no gene match. CDR1 is SGHRS and CDR2 is YFSETQ in the germline V gene. This clonotype was observed at least ten times. Attached unique molecular identifiers marked individual cDNA molecules. One entry per CDR3 protein, called by TCRdb with MiXCR from the 5' RACE reads. The sample records approximately 81,000 distinct CDR3 sequences, over 12% being singletons. The sequence was obtained from an adult who was a healthcare worker with PCR-confirmed SARS-CoV-2 infection or an uninfected control (not recorded which). The specimen sequenced was whole blood. This chain connects TRBV5-1 to TRBJ1-5; TRBD1 matches at 8 bases. DNA for the CDR3: TGCGCCAGCAGCCCGATGGGACAGGTCAATCAGCCCCAGCATTTT. It translates to CASSPMGQVNQPQHF.